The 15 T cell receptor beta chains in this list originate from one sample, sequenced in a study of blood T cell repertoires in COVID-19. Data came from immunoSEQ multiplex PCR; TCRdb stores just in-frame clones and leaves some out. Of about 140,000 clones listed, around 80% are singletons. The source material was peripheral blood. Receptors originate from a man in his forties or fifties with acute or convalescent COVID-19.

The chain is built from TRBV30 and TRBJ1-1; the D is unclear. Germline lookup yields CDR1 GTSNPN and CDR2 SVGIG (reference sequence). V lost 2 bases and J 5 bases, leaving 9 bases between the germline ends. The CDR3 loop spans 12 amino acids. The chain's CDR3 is CAWSMWETEAFF. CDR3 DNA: TGTGCCTGGAGTATGTGGGAGACTGAAGCTTTCTTT.

The DNA of the CDR3 is TGCGCCAGCAGCCAAGAGGCGGGGATTATGACTGAAGCTTTCTTT. Translation gives CASSQEAGIMTEAFF. The gene calls are TRBV4-1 and TRBJ1-1; D is undetermined. Deletions cut 0 bases from V and 5 bases from J, with 13 bases between. The germline CDR1 and CDR2 sequences are MGHRA and YSYEKL. This CDR3 region has 15 residues.

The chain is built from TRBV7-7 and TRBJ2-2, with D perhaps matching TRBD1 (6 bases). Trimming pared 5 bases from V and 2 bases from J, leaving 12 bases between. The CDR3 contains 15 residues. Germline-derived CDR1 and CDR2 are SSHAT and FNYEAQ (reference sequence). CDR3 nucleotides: TGTGCCAGCAGCGCGACAGGAGAAAACACCGGGGAGCTGTTTTTT. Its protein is CASSATGENTGELFF. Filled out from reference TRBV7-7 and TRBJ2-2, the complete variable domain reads GAGVSQSPRYKVTKRGQDVTLRCDPISSHATLYWYQQALGQGPEFLTYFNYEAQPDKSGLPSDRFSAERPEGSISTLTIQRTEQRDSAMYRCASSATGENTGELFFGEGSRLTVL.

The CDR3 DNA follows: TGTGCCAGCTCCACAGACAGGGACGGGACAGATACGCAGTATTTT. This codes for CASSTDRDGTDTQYF. The rearrangement links TRBV18 to TRBJ2-3, with 7 bases identical to TRBD1. There are 15 residues in the CDR3. The V gene's germline CDR1 is KGHSH and CDR2 LQKENI. V lost 6 bases to trimming and J lost 3 bases; unmatched junction nucleotides: 9.

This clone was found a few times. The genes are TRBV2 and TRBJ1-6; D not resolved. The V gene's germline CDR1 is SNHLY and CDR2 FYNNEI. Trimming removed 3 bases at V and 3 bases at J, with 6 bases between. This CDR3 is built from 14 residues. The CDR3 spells CASSEARYNSPLHF. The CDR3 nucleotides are TGTGCCAGCAGTGAGGCCCGCTATAATTCACCCCTCCACTTT.

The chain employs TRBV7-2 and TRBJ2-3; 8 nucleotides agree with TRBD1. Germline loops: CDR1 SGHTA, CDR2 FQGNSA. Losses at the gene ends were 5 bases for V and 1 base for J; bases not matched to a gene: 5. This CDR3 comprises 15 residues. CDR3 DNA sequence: TGTGCCAGCAGCACTGGACAGGGCGGCACAGATACGCAGTATTTT. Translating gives CASSTGQGGTDTQYF.

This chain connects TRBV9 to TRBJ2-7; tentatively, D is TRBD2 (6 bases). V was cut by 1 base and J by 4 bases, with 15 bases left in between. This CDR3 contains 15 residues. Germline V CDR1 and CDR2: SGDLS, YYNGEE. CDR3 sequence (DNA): TGTGCCAGCAGCGTACGCGGAGATAGCGGATACGAGCAGTACTTC. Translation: CASSVRGDSGYEQYF.

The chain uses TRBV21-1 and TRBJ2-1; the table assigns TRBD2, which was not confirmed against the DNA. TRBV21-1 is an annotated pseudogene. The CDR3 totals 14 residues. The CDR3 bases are TGTGCCAGCGCTGCTACTAGCACCTACAATGAGCAGTTCTTC. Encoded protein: CASAATSTYNEQFF.

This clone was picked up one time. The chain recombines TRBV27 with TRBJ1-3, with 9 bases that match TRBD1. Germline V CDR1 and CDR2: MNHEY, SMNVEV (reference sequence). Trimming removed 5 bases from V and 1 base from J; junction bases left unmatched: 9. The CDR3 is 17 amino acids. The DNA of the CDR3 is TGTGCCAGCAGTCCACGCGGGACAGGGATATCTGGAAACACCATATATTTT. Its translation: CASSPRGTGISGNTIYF.

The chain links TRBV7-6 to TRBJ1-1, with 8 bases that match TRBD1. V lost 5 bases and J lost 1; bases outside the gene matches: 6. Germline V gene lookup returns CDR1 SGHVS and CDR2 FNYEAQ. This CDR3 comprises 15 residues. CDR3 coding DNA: TGTGCCAGCAGCGCTACCGGGACAGGGAACACTGAAGCTTTCTTT. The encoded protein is CASSATGTGNTEAFF. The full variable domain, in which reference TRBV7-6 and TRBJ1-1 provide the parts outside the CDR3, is GAGVSQSPRYKVTKRGQDVALRCDPISGHVSLYWYRQALGQGPEFLTYFNYEAQQDKSGLPNDRFSAERPEGSISTLTIQRTEQRDSAMYRCASSATGTGNTEAFFGQGTRLTVV.

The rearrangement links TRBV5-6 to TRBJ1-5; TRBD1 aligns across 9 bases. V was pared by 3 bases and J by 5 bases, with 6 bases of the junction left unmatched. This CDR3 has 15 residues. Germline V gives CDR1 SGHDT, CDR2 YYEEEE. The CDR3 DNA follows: TGTGCCAGCAGCTCAGGACAGGGGAGGGATCAGCCCCAGCATTTT. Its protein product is CASSSGQGRDQPQHF. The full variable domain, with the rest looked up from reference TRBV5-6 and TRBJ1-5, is DAGVTQSPTHLIKTRGQQVTLRCSPKSGHDTVSWYQQALGQGPQFIFQYYEEEERQRGNFPDRFSGHQFPNYSSELNVNALLLGDSALYLCASSSGQGRDQPQHFGDGTRLSIL.

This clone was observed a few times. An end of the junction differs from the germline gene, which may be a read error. CDR3 nucleotides: TGTGCCAGCAGCTTAGGCGTGGAGGGACGAACTTTC. Translation: CASSLGVEGRTF. The V and J genes are TRBV7-9 and TRBJ1-4; D is perhaps TRBD1 (5 bases). CDR1 is SEHNR, CDR2 FQNEAQ, per germline (reference sequence). The CDR3 length is 12 residues.

CDR3 nucleotide sequence: TGCGCCAGCGGAGGGATTTTGAATTCACCCCTCCACTTT. It specifies CASGGILNSPLHF. The rearrangement joins TRBV4-1 to TRBJ1-6, with unresolved D. The V end lost 8 bases, the J end lost 7 bases, and 12 bases lay between the germline ends. Germline values: CDR1 MGHRA, CDR2 YSYEKL. The CDR3 has 13 residues.

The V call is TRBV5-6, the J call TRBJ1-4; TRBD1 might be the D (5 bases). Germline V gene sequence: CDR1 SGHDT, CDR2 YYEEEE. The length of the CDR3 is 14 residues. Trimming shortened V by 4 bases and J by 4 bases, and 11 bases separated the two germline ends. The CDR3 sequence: CASSLVGLNEKLFF. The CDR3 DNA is TGTGCCAGCAGCCTTGTGGGGCTTAATGAAAAACTGTTTTTT.

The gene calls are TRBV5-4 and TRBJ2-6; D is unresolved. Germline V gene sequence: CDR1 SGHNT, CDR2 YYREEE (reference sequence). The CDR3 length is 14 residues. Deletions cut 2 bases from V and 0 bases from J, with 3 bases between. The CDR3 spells CASSLYSGANVLTF. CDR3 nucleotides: TGTGCCAGCAGCTTATACTCTGGGGCCAACGTCCTGACTTTC.